These 10 T cell receptor beta chains came from one sample sequenced in a study of blood T cell repertoires in COVID-19. The protocol was immunoSEQ multiplex PCR, while the TCRdb copy is restricted to in-frame clones and leaves out a portion. The sample lists over 200,000 clones, 85% occurring once. Sequencing was done on a sample of PBMCs or T cells enriched from blood (not recorded which). Receptor source: a man aged 35 to 55 who had recovered from COVID-19.

The rearrangement joins TRBV5-1 to TRBJ2-3; no clear D. Germline V gene sequence: CDR1 SGHRS, CDR2 YFSETQ. The CDR3 loop spans 13 amino acids. V gave up 0 bases and J gave up 6 bases, with 8 bases separating them. The DNA for the CDR3 is TGCGCCAGCAGCTTGGAGCGAAGGGATACGCAGTATTTT. Translation gives CASSLERRDTQYF.

This chain connects TRBV4-2 to TRBJ2-2; 7 nucleotides align to TRBD1. Germline V gene sequence: CDR1 LGHNA, CDR2 YNFKEQ. The CDR3 consists of 18 residues. V lost 0 bases and J lost 2; bases outside the gene matches: 9. DNA for the CDR3: TGTGCCAGCAGCCAAGAAGCTAAAGGGGGCTCTAACACCGGGGAGCTGTTTTTT. Protein sequence: CASSQEAKGGSNTGELFF.

The chain employs TRBV5-4 and TRBJ2-1; 8 bases agree with TRBD1. The CDR3 is made up of 15 amino acids. V dropped 4 bases and J dropped 7; count of bases not matched to a gene: 10. Germline V gene data show CDR1 as SGHNT and CDR2 as YYREEE (reference sequence). The CDR3 bases are TGTGCCAGCAGCAATGGACAGGGCGGCTGGAATGAGCAGTTCTTC. Amino acid sequence: CASSNGQGGWNEQFF.

J is TRBJ2-2 and V is TRBV28; D is uncertain. CDR1 MDHEN and CDR2 SYDVKM come from the germline V gene. This CDR3 is built from 16 residues. The ends were cut back, 6 bases at V and 7 bases at J, with 21 bases in the middle. CDR3 in amino acids: CASSSFPLWFVGELFF. The CDR3 region has the DNA TGTGCCAGCAGCAGTTTCCCGTTGTGGTTTGTCGGGGAGCTGTTTTTT.

The chain joins TRBV27 to TRBJ2-1; D may be TRBD1 (6 bases). The CDR3 totals 16 residues. Per the germline V gene, CDR1 is MNHEY and CDR2 is SMNVEV (reference sequence). Trimming removed 4 bases at V and 2 bases at J, with 15 bases between. CDR3 sequence (DNA): TGTGCCAGCAGTTCCCCCCGGGACACTCCCTACAATGAGCAGTTCTTC. Its translation: CASSSPRDTPYNEQFF.

This chain joins TRBV4-2 and TRBJ2-7; 8 bases are shared with TRBD2. Trimming took 4 bases from V and 4 from J; bases not matched to a gene: 12. The CDR3 covers 16 residues. In germline, CDR1 is LGHNA, CDR2 YNFKEQ. For the CDR3, the DNA is TGTGCCAGCAGCCGAGTTGGTAGCGGGATCGGTTACGAGCAGTACTTC. This codes for CASSRVGSGIGYEQYF.

The rearrangement joins TRBV27 to TRBJ1-1, with 8 bases that match TRBD1. Germline V CDR1 and CDR2: MNHEY, SMNVEV (reference sequence). This CDR3 has 15 residues. The ends lost 0 bases at V and 1 base at J; junction bases unmatched: 1. Here the CDR3 reads CASSLSGTGNTEAFF. The DNA for the CDR3 is TGTGCCAGCAGTTTATCCGGGACAGGGAACACTGAAGCTTTCTTT.

This clone was detected ten times or more. V usage is TRBV6-5 and J usage is TRBJ2-7; TRBD1 matches 7 bases. The V gene end was trimmed by 4 bases and the J gene end by 3 bases; junction bases not matched to a gene: 9. The CDR3 spans 15 residues. Per germline, CDR1 MNHEY and CDR2 SVGAGI. The CDR3 protein is CASSSPGQSIYEQYF. In nucleotides, the CDR3 is TGTGCCAGCAGTTCACCGGGACAGTCCATCTACGAGCAGTACTTC.

The chain joins TRBV18 to TRBJ2-7; TRBD1 matches 7 bases. Germline V gene data show CDR1 as KGHSH and CDR2 as LQKENI. The CDR3 runs 13 residues. The J segment lost 6 bases and the V segment lost 0 bases, leaving 2 bases of the junction unmatched. CDR3 sequence (DNA): TGTGCCAGCTCACCACCCGGACAGGTCGAGCAGTACTTC. It codes for CASSPPGQVEQYF.

This clone showed up just once. The chain uses TRBV3-1 (or the pseudogene TRBV3-2) and TRBJ1-2; 8 bases fit TRBD1. The CDR3 length is 15 residues. Germline V CDR1 and CDR2: LGHDT, YNNKEL (reference sequence). The trim removed 6 bases at V and 4 bases at J, leaving 10 bases unmatched. The CDR3 nucleotides are TGTGCCAGCAGTCTCTCAGGCGGACAGGGCTATGGCTACACCTTC. It is translated as CASSLSGGQGYGYTF.